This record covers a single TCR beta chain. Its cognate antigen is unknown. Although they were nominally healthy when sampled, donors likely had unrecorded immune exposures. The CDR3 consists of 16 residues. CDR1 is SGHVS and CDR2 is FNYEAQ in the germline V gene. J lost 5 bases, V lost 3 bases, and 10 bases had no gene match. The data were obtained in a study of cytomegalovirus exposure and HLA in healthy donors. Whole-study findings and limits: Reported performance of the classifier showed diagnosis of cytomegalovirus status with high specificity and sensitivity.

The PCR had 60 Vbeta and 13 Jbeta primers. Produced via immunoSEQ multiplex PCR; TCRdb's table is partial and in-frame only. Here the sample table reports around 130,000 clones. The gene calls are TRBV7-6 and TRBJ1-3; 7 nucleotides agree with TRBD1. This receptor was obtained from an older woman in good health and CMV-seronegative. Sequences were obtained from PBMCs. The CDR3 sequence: CASSLDRLSYRNTIYF. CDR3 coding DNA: TGTGCCAGCAGCTTGGACAGGCTCTCTTACCGAAACACCATATATTTT.